The 32 T cell receptor beta chains presented below share a single source sample, sequenced in a study of blood T cell repertoires in COVID-19. Generated by immunoSEQ multiplex PCR, the TCRdb table keeps only in-frame clones and is missing some. The sample has over 120,000 clones, around 80% seen once. The sequencing sample was made of PBMCs or T cells enriched from blood (not recorded which). The source of these receptors is a woman aged 45-65 years who had recovered from COVID-19.

The rearrangement links TRBV3-1 (or the pseudogene TRBV3-2) to TRBJ2-7; TRBD2 aligns across 7 bases. The ends lost 4 bases at V and 6 bases at J; junction bases unmatched: 9. The CDR3 is 14 residues long. Germline loops: CDR1 LGHDT, CDR2 YNNKEL (reference sequence). The CDR3 here is CASSPPGTTSEQYF. The DNA for the CDR3 is TGTGCCAGCAGCCCCCCCGGGACTACCTCCGAGCAGTACTTC.

The chain recombines TRBV7-9 with TRBJ1-2, with D possibly being TRBD1 (5 bases). The CDR3 consists of 16 residues. CDR1 and CDR2 from the germline V gene are SEHNR and FQNEAQ (reference sequence). Trimming left V 1 base short and J 7 bases short, with 19 bases between. The chain's CDR3 is CASSLELTGGIAGYTF. The CDR3 DNA reads TGTGCCAGCAGCTTAGAGCTCACTGGGGGGATAGCTGGCTACACCTTC.

The rearrangement links TRBV7-8 to TRBJ2-5; tentatively, D is TRBD1 (5 bases). The germline V gene has CDR1 SGHVS and CDR2 FQNEAQ. The CDR3 is 15 residues long. V was pared by 4 bases and J by 3 bases, with 15 bases between. The CDR3 loop reads CASSWAWGREETQYF. In DNA, the CDR3 is TGTGCCAGCAGCTGGGCTTGGGGCAGGGAAGAGACCCAGTACTTC.

This chain connects TRBV29-1 to TRBJ1-3, with a possible D match to TRBD1 (6 bases). The germline CDR1 and CDR2 sequences are SQVTM and ANQGSEA. V lost 7 bases to trimming and J lost 3 bases, with 13 bases between them. The CDR3 runs 13 residues. This CDR3 is CSAIGGVGNTIYF. In DNA form, the CDR3 reads TGCAGCGCCATAGGGGGAGTTGGAAACACCATATATTTT.

The genes are TRBV18 and TRBJ1-6; 9 positions agree with TRBD1. The J segment lost 8 bases and the V segment lost 5 bases, leaving 4 bases of the junction unmatched. The CDR3 consists of 14 residues. The germline CDR1 and CDR2 sequences are KGHSH and LQKENI. The CDR3 is CASSSTGGDSPLHF. DNA of the CDR3: TGTGCCAGCTCATCGACAGGGGGTGATTCACCCCTCCACTTT.

The CDR3 region has the DNA TGTGCCAGTAGTATGGAATCCGGGACAGGCTATGGCTACACCTTC. It encodes CASSMESGTGYGYTF. The gene calls are TRBV19 and TRBJ1-2, with 8 positions matching TRBD1. Germline loops: CDR1 LNHDA, CDR2 SQIVND (reference sequence). The CDR3 runs to 15 residues. Unmatched junction bases numbered 7, after V lost 3 bases and J lost 4 bases.

There are a few counts of this clone. The V gene is TRBV18, the J gene TRBJ1-2; TRBD1 aligns across 7 bases. Germline CDR1 is KGHSH and CDR2 is LQKENI. This CDR3 region has 14 residues. V lost 0 bases, J lost 7 bases, and 5 bases stayed unmatched. CDR3 loop: CASSPPDREGGYTF. CDR3 coding DNA: TGTGCCAGCTCACCACCTGACAGGGAAGGTGGCTACACCTTC.

The genes are TRBV6-4 and TRBJ1-3, with 8 positions matching TRBD1. The V gene end was trimmed by 6 bases and the J gene end by 4 bases; junction bases not matched to a gene: 23. The CDR3 covers 20 residues. CDR1 is MRHNA and CDR2 is SNTAGT in the germline V gene. The CDR3 reads CASRFGLGQGEGLPGNTIYF. The CDR3 DNA sequence: TGTGCCAGCAGGTTCGGGCTAGGACAGGGTGAAGGCCTTCCCGGAAACACCATATATTTT.

The chain employs TRBV28 and TRBJ1-4; D gene ambiguous. Germline CDR1 and CDR2: MDHEN and SYDVKM. This CDR3 region has 14 residues. Trimming shortened V by 1 base and J by 0 bases, and 3 bases separated the two germline ends. The CDR3 loop reads CASSLSATNEKLFF. CDR3 bases: TGTGCCAGCAGTTTATCAGCAACTAATGAAAAACTGTTTTTT.

The chain carries TRBV7-6 and TRBJ1-3, with D perhaps matching TRBD1 (6 bases). The ends were cut back, 5 bases at V and 4 bases at J, with 12 bases in the middle. This CDR3 is 14 amino acids long. From germline, CDR1 is SGHVS and CDR2 FNYEAQ. The CDR3 loop is CASSPPGGGNTIYF. The CDR3 nucleotides read TGTGCCAGCAGCCCCCCGGGGGGCGGAAACACCATATATTTT.

CDR3 protein: CASRDLAGVTQYF. The DNA for the CDR3 is TGTGCCAGCAGGGACCTAGCGGGGGTTACGCAGTATTTT. The chain carries TRBV6-5 and TRBJ2-3; 10 positions match TRBD2. The CDR3 has 13 residues. Germline assignment: CDR1 MNHEY and CDR2 SVGAGI. The trim removed 6 bases at V and 8 bases at J, leaving 5 bases unmatched.

The J gene is TRBJ2-4, the V gene TRBV11-2, with a tentative D call TRBD2 (5 bases). Looked up from germline, CDR1 is SGHAT and CDR2 is FQNNGV. The CDR3 sequence is 12 residues long. The V and J ends lost 5 bases and 6 bases respectively, with 8 bases between them. CDR3 bases: TGTGCCAGCAGCCCCGGAGGAAACATTCAGTACTTC. Protein sequence: CASSPGGNIQYF.

The chain joins TRBV28 to TRBJ2-1; 13 bases map to TRBD2. J gave up 7 bases and V 7 bases, and 10 bases lay outside the gene matches. The CDR3 has 16 amino acids. CDR1 and CDR2 from the germline V gene are MDHEN and SYDVKM. CDR3 sequence reads: CASTADTSGGANEQFF. The DNA of the CDR3 is TGTGCCAGCACCGCCGACACTAGCGGGGGGGCGAATGAGCAGTTCTTC.

The chain uses TRBV7-9 and TRBJ1-5, with unresolved D. CDR1 is SEHNR, CDR2 FQNEAQ, per germline (reference sequence). The CDR3 has 14 amino acids. Trimming removed 4 bases from V and 0 bases from J, with 7 bases in between. DNA of the CDR3: TGTGCCAGCAGCTCCTCTTCTAGCAATCAGCCCCAGCATTTT. Protein: CASSSSSSNQPQHF.

V and J are TRBV7-6 and TRBJ2-1; TRBD2 agrees at 7 bases. CDR1 and CDR2 from the germline V gene are SGHVS and FNYEAQ. Germline trimming cut 5 bases from V and 1 base from J; bases unmatched to any gene: 8. The CDR3 is made up of 16 amino acids. Here the CDR3 reads CASSPERGLSYNEQFF. CDR3 DNA: TGTGCCAGCAGCCCCGAGCGGGGCCTTTCCTACAATGAGCAGTTCTTC.

This clone was recorded only once. The rearrangement joins TRBV7-2 to TRBJ2-2; D unclear. Germline loops: CDR1 SGHTA, CDR2 FQGNSA. The ends were cut back, 5 bases at V and 8 bases at J, with 6 bases in the middle. This CDR3 region has 11 residues. The CDR3 sequence is CASSPPGELFF. CDR3 coding DNA: TGTGCCAGCAGCCCCCCAGGGGAGCTGTTTTTT.

The chain couples TRBV19 to TRBJ1-3; D is possibly TRBD1 (5 bases). With 4 bases removed from V and 0 bases from J, the gap between germline ends came to 10 bases. Germline CDR1 reads LNHDA; CDR2 reads SQIVND (reference sequence). CDR3 length: 15 residues. In nucleotides, the CDR3 is TGTGCCAGTAGTACGTATCAGGGCTCTGGAAACACCATATATTTT. Its translation is CASSTYQGSGNTIYF.

The V gene is TRBV6-6, the J gene TRBJ1-1; 8 nucleotides agree with TRBD1. The CDR3 loop spans 17 amino acids. The germline gives CDR1 MNHNY, CDR2 SVGAGI (reference sequence). V gave up 5 bases and J gave up 3 bases; unmatched junction bases: 14. CDR3 sequence (DNA): TGTGCCAGCAGTCGACCCCCAGTGACAGGGGAGTACACTGAAGCTTTCTTT. Protein product: CASSRPPVTGEYTEAFF.

The chain uses TRBV21-1 and TRBJ1-6; the table's D call of TRBD1 was not tested on the DNA. TRBV21-1 represents a pseudogene. The CDR3 has 15 amino acids. In DNA form, the CDR3 reads TGTGCCAGCAGCAAAGTACCAGGGTCTTATTCACCCCTCCACTTT. Its protein is CASSKVPGSYSPLHF.

The sample holds a few counts of this clone. CDR3 nucleotide sequence: TGTGCCAGCAGTGAAAGGGGCCAGGCCAACTATGGCTACACCTTC. Protein sequence: CASSERGQANYGYTF. This chain connects TRBV2 to TRBJ1-2; possibly TRBD1 for D (5 bases). The CDR3 runs 15 residues. CDR1 and CDR2 (germline): SNHLY, FYNNEI. Trimming shortened V by 2 bases and J by 2 bases, and 12 bases separated the two germline ends.

This clone was recorded once. The chain has TRBV10-3 and TRBJ1-6; D is possibly TRBD1 (5 bases). The CDR3 covers 16 residues. In germline, CDR1 is ENHRY, CDR2 SYGVKD. V lost 3 bases, J lost 5 bases, and 14 bases lay in between. Written as DNA, the CDR3 is TGTGCCATCAGTGACCCGGGGGGAGGAAATAATTCACCCCTCCACTTT. Its translation: CAISDPGGGNNSPLHF.

This clone turned up a few times. The chain recombines TRBV5-5 with TRBJ2-7, with 9 bases matching TRBD1. V dropped 4 bases and J dropped 5; count of bases not matched to a gene: 7. The CDR3 has 14 residues. The germline V gene has CDR1 SGHKS and CDR2 YYEKEE (reference sequence). The CDR3 here is CASSPDRGYDEQYF. CDR3 bases: TGTGCCAGCAGCCCGGACAGGGGATATGACGAGCAGTACTTC.

The V and J genes are TRBV29-1 and TRBJ1-2; D not certain. The CDR3 runs 11 residues. CDR1 is SQVTM and CDR2 is ANQGSEA in the germline V gene. V lost 0 bases, J lost 6 bases, and 5 bases lay in between. The CDR3 spells CSVEDQNGYTF. CDR3 DNA: TGCAGCGTTGAAGATCAAAATGGCTACACCTTC.

This clone has more than one count but fewer than ten. J is TRBJ1-3 and V is TRBV27; TRBD1 aligns across 8 bases. The CDR3 spans 15 residues. Per germline, CDR1 MNHEY and CDR2 SMNVEV (reference sequence). J gave up 4 bases and V 6 bases, and 8 bases lay outside the gene matches. CDR3 DNA: TGTGCCAGCAGCCGCGGCAGGGGGCTGGGAAACACCATATATTTT. This codes for CASSRGRGLGNTIYF.

Only one count was recorded for this clone. Other DNA sequences of this sample code for an identical CDR3. The rearrangement uses TRBV5-1 and TRBJ1-2; the match to TRBD1 covers 8 bases. J gave up 6 bases and V 0 bases, and 7 bases lay outside the gene matches. Germline V gene sequence: CDR1 SGHRS, CDR2 YFSETQ. The CDR3 consists of 15 residues. The CDR3 DNA follows: TGCGCCAGCAGCTTGGAAACAGGGGGAGTGGATGGCTACACCTTC. Protein sequence: CASSLETGGVDGYTF. The variable domain in full, completed from reference TRBV5-1 and TRBJ1-2, reads KAGVTQTPRYLIKTRGQQVTLSCSPISGHRSVSWYQQTPGQGLQFLFEYFSETQRNKGNFPGRFSGRQFSNSRSEMNVSTLELGDSALYLCASSLETGGVDGYTFGSGTRLTVV.

The V gene is TRBV19, the J gene TRBJ1-1; 7 nucleotides match TRBD1. Trimming at V came to 1 base and at J to 1 base, leaving 3 bases not matched to a gene. The germline CDR1 and CDR2 sequences are LNHDA and SQIVND (reference sequence). The length of the CDR3 is 15 residues. This chain's CDR3 is CASSIARTGNTEAFF. The CDR3 DNA is TGTGCCAGTAGTATAGCCCGGACAGGGAACACTGAAGCTTTCTTT.

The chain employs TRBV5-1 and TRBJ1-1, with D possibly TRBD1 on 6 matching bases. V dropped 3 bases and J dropped 1 base, with 10 bases sitting between them. The germline V gene has CDR1 SGHRS and CDR2 YFSETQ. The CDR3 has 14 amino acids. Here the CDR3 reads CASSSGQQNTEAFF. The CDR3 DNA is TGCGCCAGCAGCTCCGGACAGCAGAACACTGAAGCTTTCTTT. The variable domain in full, completed from reference TRBV5-1 and TRBJ1-1, reads KAGVTQTPRYLIKTRGQQVTLSCSPISGHRSVSWYQQTPGQGLQFLFEYFSETQRNKGNFPGRFSGRQFSNSRSEMNVSTLELGDSALYLCASSSGQQNTEAFFGQGTRLTVV.

The CDR3 region has the DNA TGTGCCAGCAGTCAGACAGGGATCAATGGCTACACCTTC. This codes for CASSQTGINGYTF. This chain links TRBV6-5 with TRBJ1-2; 7 bases fit TRBD1. Germline trimming cut 5 bases from V and 6 bases from J; bases unmatched to any gene: 6. Per the germline V gene, CDR1 is MNHEY and CDR2 is SVGAGI. This CDR3 has 13 amino acids.

This clone was picked up a small number of times. The V gene is TRBV9, the J gene TRBJ2-2; 10 nucleotides agree with TRBD1. This CDR3 has 15 amino acids. The trim removed 0 bases at V and 4 bases at J, leaving 0 bases unmatched. Germline V lookup: CDR1 SGDLS, CDR2 YYNGEE. The CDR3 spells CASSVGDRGTGELFF. DNA of the CDR3: TGTGCCAGCAGCGTAGGGGACAGGGGCACCGGGGAGCTGTTTTTT.

This CDR3 reads CASSVGGQLNTEAFF. The CDR3 DNA reads as TGTGCCAGCAGCGTAGGAGGACAGCTTAACACTGAAGCTTTCTTT. The chain combines TRBV9 with TRBJ1-1; perhaps TRBD1 as D (6 bases). V shed 0 bases and J shed 2 bases, with 11 bases lying between them. This CDR3 is built from 15 residues. Per the germline V gene, CDR1 is SGDLS and CDR2 is YYNGEE.

The genes are TRBV12-3 or TRBV12-4 and TRBJ2-7, with 7 bases lining up with TRBD2. After removal of 6 bases from V and 7 bases from J, the junction contained 9 bases not matched to a gene. CDR3 length: 13 residues. CDR3 DNA sequence: TGTGCCAGCAGCCCCCCATGGACTAGGGAGCAGTACTTC. Amino acids: CASSPPWTREQYF.

This clone was detected only once. The chain has TRBV28 and TRBJ1-1, with TRBD1 identical over 7 bases. The germline gives CDR1 MDHEN, CDR2 SYDVKM. This CDR3 has 15 residues. The V and J ends lost 3 bases and 0 bases, in that order; junction bases with no gene match: 4. The CDR3 is CASSLYRGLNTEAFF. CDR3 DNA: TGTGCCAGCAGTTTGTACAGGGGCTTGAACACTGAAGCTTTCTTT.